The clone carrying this T cell receptor (beta chain) appeared a few times. Its antigen is unidentified. Primed by a sample-barcoded 5' primer and a J-beta primer mix, a second PCR proceeded for about 7 to 11 cycles. From the 5' RACE reads, TCRdb called clonotypes with MiXCR, one entry per CDR3 protein. There are over 950,000 distinct CDR3 sequences in the sample; roughly two fifths occur only once, and about an eighth lies in the top ten. This entry is derived from a study of blood T cells in healthy people across ages. Study-level findings and limits: TCR beta diversity tracked closely with naive T cell percentage.

CDR3 length equals 15 residues. Trimming removed 0 bases at V and 0 bases at J, with 8 bases between. CDR1 and CDR2 from the germline V gene are DFQATT and SNEGSKA (reference sequence). The source of this sequence is a young man in good health. The sequencing input was blood. V and J are TRBV20-1 and TRBJ1-4; D not certain. CDR3 loop: CSAREGGTTNEKLFF. The CDR3 coding sequence is TGCAGTGCTAGAGAGGGCGGGACAACTAATGAAAAACTGTTTTTT.